The TCR beta chain described here comes from a study of OX40 agonist ivuxolimab in advanced cancers. About the study: Males comprised 75% to 90% of the group, whose mean age was roughly 64 years (range about 20 to 79). Under the entry rules, prior anti-PD-1, anti-PD-L1 or anti-CTLA-4 therapy was allowed, and around 36% had some. Partial responses were achieved by three patients, one with hepatocellular carcinoma and two with cutaneous melanoma.

CDR1 is LNHDA and CDR2 is SQIVND in the germline V gene (reference sequence). V lost 5 bases to trimming and J lost 3 bases, with 17 bases between them. There are 16 residues in the CDR3. Produced via immunoSEQ multiplex PCR; TCRdb's table is partial and in-frame only. The sample includes about 55,000 clones, roughly four fifths of them seen just once. This clone was found once. Its antigen remains unknown. General study results and limits: By week 6 at 0.1 to 3.0 mg/kg, blood CD4+ and CD8+ T cells had expanded clonally.

The source of this sequence is an adult with an advanced solid tumor such as melanoma, head and neck, liver or kidney cancer. The chain links TRBV19 to TRBJ1-3, with D perhaps matching TRBD1 (5 bases). Material: CD4+ or CD8+ T cells sorted from blood, obtained in a trial of the OX40 agonist ivuxolimab. The CDR3 DNA sequence: TGTGCCAGTAGTTCCCGCAGGGCGAGGCTTGGAAACACCATATATTTT. Translation: CASSSRRARLGNTIYF.